This passage covers 17 T cell receptor beta chains from one sample sequenced in a study of shared clonotypes between healthy human individuals. Produced via immunoSEQ multiplex PCR; TCRdb's table is partial and in-frame only. Among over a million clones listed, about 96% were seen once. Sequenced material: naive CD4+ T cells sorted from blood. This sample's subset: CD45RA+ positively selected. The receptors derive from a man aged 25 to 45 in good health.

On this clone: This sample includes further DNA sequences coding for the same CDR3. This chain links TRBV6-1 with TRBJ2-2; TRBD1 aligns across 9 bases. CDR1 and CDR2 from the germline V gene are MNHNS and SASEGT. J gave up 2 bases and V 5 bases, and 3 bases lay outside the gene matches. The CDR3 is 15 residues long. The CDR3 region is CASSPGQGNTGELFF. Written as DNA, the CDR3 is TGTGCCAGCAGTCCGGGACAGGGTAACACCGGGGAGCTGTTTTTT.

Worth noting for this clone: A junction boundary mismatches the germline segment, possibly from a read error. The rearrangement uses TRBV19 and TRBJ2-2; 11 positions match TRBD2. The CDR3 sequence is 16 residues long. The germline V gene encodes CDR1 LNHDA and CDR2 SQIVND (reference sequence). The DNA for the CDR3 is TGTGCCAGTACTATACTAGCGGGAGCGGGCACCGGGGAGCTGTTTTTT. It yields the protein CASTILAGAGTGELFF.

The chain carries TRBV7-2 and TRBJ1-3; TRBD1 is a possible D gene (6 bases). The CDR3 has 16 amino acids. Germline CDR1 is SGHTA and CDR2 is FQGNSA. V was shortened by 3 bases and J by 2 bases, with 14 bases between the two germline ends. This CDR3 reads CASSLSRGFAGNTIYF. The CDR3, as DNA: TGTGCCAGCAGCTTGAGTAGGGGGTTCGCTGGAAACACCATATATTTT.

This clone has just one count. The chain joins TRBV7-2 to TRBJ2-1; TRBD1 is a possible D gene (5 bases). The length of the CDR3 is 15 residues. With 3 bases removed from V and 1 base from J, the gap between germline ends came to 10 bases. Germline loops: CDR1 SGHTA, CDR2 FQGNSA. The CDR3 loop is CASSLTEASYNEQFF. Written as DNA, the CDR3 is TGTGCCAGCAGCTTGACAGAGGCGTCCTACAATGAGCAGTTCTTC.

The V and J genes are TRBV5-6 and TRBJ2-2; tentative D call: TRBD1 (5 bases). Germline assignment: CDR1 SGHDT and CDR2 YYEEEE. The V gene lost 2 bases and the J gene lost 8 bases, with 10 bases spanning the gap. The CDR3 length is 13 residues. CDR3 bases: TGTGCCAGCAGCTTACAGGACCAAGGGGAGCTGTTTTTT. It encodes CASSLQDQGELFF.

This rearrangement joins TRBV5-1 to TRBJ2-7; no reliable D call. Germline V gene lookup returns CDR1 SGHRS and CDR2 YFSETQ. V was trimmed by 0 bases and J by 0 bases, leaving 10 bases between them. CDR3 size: 15 residues. In DNA, the CDR3 is TGCGCCAGCAGCTTGGAGAGCAGGAACTCCTACGAGCAGTACTTC. Amino acids: CASSLESRNSYEQYF. Drawing the rest from reference TRBV5-1 and TRBJ2-7, the complete variable domain is KAGVTQTPRYLIKTRGQQVTLSCSPISGHRSVSWYQQTPGQGLQFLFEYFSETQRNKGNFPGRFSGRQFSNSRSEMNVSTLELGDSALYLCASSLESRNSYEQYFGPGTRLTVT.

Worth noting for this clone: Distinct nucleotide sequences in the sample also encode this CDR3. The rearrangement uses TRBV18 and TRBJ2-7; D is perhaps TRBD1 (6 bases). The germline gives CDR1 KGHSH, CDR2 LQKENI. V lost 3 bases and J lost 1, with 7 bases in between. The CDR3 loop spans 13 amino acids. The CDR3 reads CASSPGQSYEQYF. The CDR3 DNA reads as TGTGCCAGCTCACCCGGACAGTCCTACGAGCAGTACTTC. The variable domain in full, with the rest retrieved from reference TRBV18 and TRBJ2-7, is NAGVMQNPRHLVRRRGQEARLRCSPMKGHSHVYWYRQLPEEGLKFMVYLQKENIIDESGMPKERFSAEFPKEGPSILRIQQVVRGDSAAYFCASSPGQSYEQYFGPGTRLTVT.

The chain recombines TRBV6-5 with TRBJ1-2; 7 bases align to TRBD1. The CDR3 covers 13 residues. The V and J ends lost 7 bases and 1 base, in that order; junction bases with no gene match: 3. Looked up from germline, CDR1 is MNHEY and CDR2 is SVGAGI. The CDR3 bases are TGTGCCAGCACCTGGGACAGTAACTATGGCTACACCTTC. Translation gives CASTWDSNYGYTF.

The gene calls are TRBV18 and TRBJ2-3, with 9 bases that match TRBD2. J gave up 1 base and V 6 bases, and 5 bases lay outside the gene matches. The CDR3 totals 15 residues. CDR1 and CDR2 (germline): KGHSH, LQKENI. The CDR3 DNA sequence: TGTGCCAGCTCCCTGACTAGCGGAGGCACAGATACGCAGTATTTT. Translated: CASSLTSGGTDTQYF.

This clone was detected only once. A read error may account for a junction end that differs from germline. J is TRBJ2-3 and V is TRBV5-4; maybe TRBD1 (6 bases). Looked up from germline, CDR1 is SGHNT and CDR2 is YYREEE (reference sequence). The CDR3 has 15 amino acids. CDR3 nucleotides: TGCGCCAGCAGCACAGGGTATCCGGGCACAGATACGCAGTATTTT. It encodes CASSTGYPGTDTQYF.

The chain uses TRBV9 and TRBJ1-5, with D uncertain. This CDR3 is built from 14 residues. Germline V gene lookup returns CDR1 SGDLS and CDR2 YYNGEE. Trimming stripped 4 bases from V and 2 bases from J, with 10 bases between. CDR3 bases: TGTGCCAGCAGCTCGGAGGGTGGCAATCAGCCCCAGCATTTT. Translated: CASSSEGGNQPQHF. Complete variable domain (other parts from reference TRBV9 and TRBJ1-5): DSGVTQTPKHLITATGQRVTLRCSPRSGDLSVYWYQQSLDQGLQFLIQYYNGEERAKGNILERFSAQQFPDLHSELNLSSLELGDSALYFCASSSEGGNQPQHFGDGTRLSIL.

The J gene is TRBJ2-1, the V gene TRBV5-1, with TRBD2 as a possible D gene (7 bases). CDR3 length: 15 residues. With 4 bases removed from V and 7 bases from J, the gap between germline ends came to 18 bases. Germline loops: CDR1 SGHRS, CDR2 YFSETQ. The CDR3 DNA follows: TGCGCCAGCAGCGCTGGGGGGGCCCAGGAGAATGAGCAGTTCTTC. It specifies CASSAGGAQENEQFF.

The chain employs TRBV7-3 and TRBJ1-3; D remains unclear. V dropped 3 bases and J dropped 1 base, with 10 bases sitting between them. This CDR3 contains 15 residues. Germline V lookup: CDR1 SGHTA, CDR2 FQGTGA. The CDR3 sequence: CASSLTAGSGNTIYF. As DNA, the CDR3 is TGTGCCAGCAGCTTGACCGCGGGATCTGGAAACACCATATATTTT.

As to this clone: Germline is not matched at one junction end, which may reflect a read error. V is TRBV2 and J is TRBJ2-1; D is undetermined. CDR1 is SNHLY and CDR2 is FYNNEI in the germline V gene. The CDR3 has 14 amino acids. CDR3 region: CASREVPSDNEQFF. CDR3 sequence (DNA): TGTGCCAGCAGAGAAGTCCCGTCCGACAATGAGCAGTTCTTC.

J is TRBJ2-5 and V is TRBV5-1; D remains unclear. Looked up from germline, CDR1 is SGHRS and CDR2 is YFSETQ. The V and J ends lost 2 bases and 2 bases respectively, with 4 bases between them. The CDR3 sequence is 12 residues long. For the CDR3, the DNA is TGCGCCAGCAGCTTTAAACAAGAGACCCAGTACTTC. It codes for CASSFKQETQYF.

This rearrangement joins TRBV15 to TRBJ1-2; D not resolved. Germline assignment: CDR1 LNHNV and CDR2 YYDKDF (reference sequence). Trimming removed 0 bases from V and 3 bases from J, with 14 bases in between. The CDR3 consists of 16 residues. This chain's CDR3 is CATSRDWAEVYYGYTF. The CDR3, as DNA: TGTGCCACCAGCAGAGATTGGGCAGAGGTATACTATGGCTACACCTTC. Looking up the rest from reference TRBV15 and TRBJ1-2 gives the full variable domain: DAMVIQNPRYQVTQFGKPVTLSCSQTLNHNVMYWYQQKSSQAPKLLFHYYDKDFNNEADTPDNFQSRRPNTSFCFLDIRSPGLGDTAMYLCATSRDWAEVYYGYTFGSGTRLTVV.

The V call is TRBV7-9, the J call TRBJ1-1; TRBD1 is a possible D gene (5 bases). The CDR3 consists of 13 residues. Trimming removed 6 bases from V and 4 bases from J, with 12 bases in between. Germline V gene sequence: CDR1 SEHNR, CDR2 FQNEAQ (reference sequence). The CDR3: CASRSGGGTEAFF. Written as DNA, the CDR3 is TGTGCCAGCAGGAGTGGGGGAGGCACTGAAGCTTTCTTT.